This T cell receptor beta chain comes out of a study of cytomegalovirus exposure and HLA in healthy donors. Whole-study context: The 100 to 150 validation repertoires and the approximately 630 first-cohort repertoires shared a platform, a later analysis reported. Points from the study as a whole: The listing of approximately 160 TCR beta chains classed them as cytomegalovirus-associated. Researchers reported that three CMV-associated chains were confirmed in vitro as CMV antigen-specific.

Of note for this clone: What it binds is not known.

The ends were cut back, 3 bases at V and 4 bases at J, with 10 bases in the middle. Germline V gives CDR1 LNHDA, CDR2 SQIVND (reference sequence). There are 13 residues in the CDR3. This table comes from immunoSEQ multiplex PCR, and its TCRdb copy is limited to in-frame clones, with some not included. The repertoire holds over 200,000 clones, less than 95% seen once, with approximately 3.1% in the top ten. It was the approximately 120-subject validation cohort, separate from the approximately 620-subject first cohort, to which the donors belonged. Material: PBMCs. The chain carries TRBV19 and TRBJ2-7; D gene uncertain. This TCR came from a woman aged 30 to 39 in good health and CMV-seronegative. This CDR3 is CASSMVRDYEQYF. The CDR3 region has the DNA TGTGCCAGTAGTATGGTCAGAGATTACGAGCAGTACTTC.